Each of the 27 T cell receptor beta chains below was sequenced from the same sample in a study of cytomegalovirus exposure and HLA in healthy donors. Amplification used 60 Vbeta primers and 13 Jbeta primers. Produced via immunoSEQ multiplex PCR; TCRdb's table is partial and in-frame only. The data contain fewer than 95,000 clones, about 85% of them singletons. Sequencing was performed on PBMCs. These receptors were collected from a man aged 35 to 55 in good health and CMV-seropositive.

This chain links TRBV6-6 with TRBJ2-1; 11 bases fit TRBD1. After removal of 7 bases from V and 5 bases from J, the junction contained 7 bases not matched to a gene. This CDR3 has 15 amino acids. The V gene's germline CDR1 is MNHNY and CDR2 SVGAGI (reference sequence). Here the CDR3 DNA reads TGTGCCAGCATGTCCTGGGACAGGGGGGACAATGAGCAGTTCTTC. Its protein product is CASMSWDRGDNEQFF.

The chain links TRBV27 to TRBJ1-4; 8 bases map to TRBD1. V was pared by 0 bases and J by 3 bases, with 6 bases of the junction left unmatched. CDR3 size: 17 residues. The V gene's germline CDR1 is MNHEY and CDR2 SMNVEV (reference sequence). CDR3 nucleotides: TGTGCCAGCAGTTTATCTCTACCGACAGGGGCTAATGAAAAACTGTTTTTT. Translation: CASSLSLPTGANEKLFF.

This chain connects TRBV19 to TRBJ2-5; no reliable D call. The CDR3 sequence is 14 residues long. The V end lost 4 bases, the J end lost 2 bases, and 11 bases lay between the germline ends. CDR1 LNHDA and CDR2 SQIVND come from the germline V gene (reference sequence). The CDR3 is CASSTRLRQETQYF. The DNA for the CDR3 is TGTGCCAGTAGTACCCGCCTCCGGCAAGAGACCCAGTACTTC.

The chain joins TRBV21-1 to TRBJ2-7; TRBD1, the table's D call, was not compared with the DNA. TRBV21-1 is classified as a pseudogene. This CDR3 has 16 residues. The CDR3 DNA reads as TGTGCCAGCAGCAAGCCTGGGATAGGGGGCGGGTACGAGCAGTACTTC. This codes for CASSKPGIGGGYEQYF.

The chain links TRBV19 to TRBJ2-1; D possibly corresponds to TRBD2 (6 bases). Trimming left V 3 bases short and J 5 bases short, with 11 bases between. The CDR3 runs 14 residues. The germline V gene has CDR1 LNHDA and CDR2 SQIVND (reference sequence). CDR3 region: CASSIPGVDNEQFF. In DNA form, the CDR3 reads TGTGCCAGTAGTATCCCGGGAGTGGACAATGAGCAGTTCTTC.

The chain joins TRBV7-2 to TRBJ2-5; 10 positions agree with TRBD2. Looked up from germline, CDR1 is SGHTA and CDR2 is FQGNSA. The CDR3 covers 17 residues. The V gene end was trimmed by 1 base and the J gene end by 7 bases; junction bases not matched to a gene: 12. The CDR3 region has the DNA TGTGCCAGCAGCTTAGAGGCTAGCGGGGGCCCGGTTCGGACCCAGTACTTC. It translates to CASSLEASGGPVRTQYF. Drawing the rest from reference TRBV7-2 and TRBJ2-5, the complete variable domain is GAGVSQSPSNKVTEKGKDVELRCDPISGHTALYWYRQSLGQGLEFLIYFQGNSAPDKSGLPSDRFSAERTGGSVSTLTIQRTQQEDSAVYLCASSLEASGGPVRTQYFGPGTRLLVL.

J is TRBJ2-1 and V is TRBV5-1; 9 bases fit TRBD2. This CDR3 contains 13 residues. Trimming took 3 bases from V and 7 from J; bases not matched to a gene: 2. Germline assignment: CDR1 SGHRS and CDR2 YFSETQ. The CDR3 DNA follows: TGCGCCAGCAGCTCTCTAGCGGGGAATGAGCAGTTCTTC. Its protein product is CASSSLAGNEQFF.

The chain joins TRBV5-6 to TRBJ2-7; D is uncertain. Trimming took off 0 bases at V and 4 bases at J, with 8 bases between the two ends. The CDR3 length is 13 residues. Germline CDR1 reads SGHDT; CDR2 reads YYEEEE. The CDR3 reads CASSLGAFYEQYF. The CDR3 DNA sequence: TGTGCCAGCAGCTTGGGGGCCTTTTACGAGCAGTACTTC.

The V gene is TRBV5-1, the J gene TRBJ1-1; D is unresolved. Trimming cost V 0 bases and J 4 bases, with 10 bases left between them. The CDR3 extends over 14 amino acids. Germline V gene sequence: CDR1 SGHRS, CDR2 YFSETQ. Here the CDR3 DNA reads TGCGCCAGCAGCTTGGCGGCTCCTAGCACTGAAGCTTTCTTT. As protein: CASSLAAPSTEAFF.

The V gene is TRBV14, the J gene TRBJ1-1; maybe TRBD1 (5 bases). The germline CDR1 and CDR2 sequences are SGHDN and FVKESK. The germline V and J ends were trimmed by 0 bases and 8 bases, with 19 bases remaining between them. The CDR3 is 16 amino acids. The CDR3 reads CASSQEFGHARKEAFF. The DNA of the CDR3 is TGTGCCAGCAGCCAAGAATTTGGACATGCTCGAAAAGAAGCTTTCTTT.

The rearrangement links TRBV30 to TRBJ1-6, with D possibly TRBD1 on 5 matching bases. Germline V gives CDR1 GTSNPN, CDR2 SVGIG (reference sequence). Between the trimmed V and J ends, which lost 2 bases and 6 bases, there was a span of 14 bases. The CDR3 consists of 15 residues. CDR3 amino acids: CAWSFTGLLNSPLHF. The DNA of the CDR3 is TGTGCCTGGAGTTTCACGGGACTGCTTAATTCACCCCTCCACTTT.

The genes are TRBV6-1 and TRBJ2-1; D might be TRBD2 (5 bases). CDR3 length: 15 amino acids. V was clipped by 5 bases and J by 4 bases, with 15 bases between them. Germline V lookup: CDR1 MNHNS, CDR2 SASEGT. The CDR3 sequence: CASSNHGLPYNEQFF. As DNA, the CDR3 is TGTGCCAGCAGTAATCACGGACTCCCATACAATGAGCAGTTCTTC.

The CDR3 loop is CASTVTSGYNEQFF. Written as DNA, the CDR3 is TGTGCCAGCACCGTGACTAGCGGTTACAATGAGCAGTTCTTC. V and J are TRBV11-2 and TRBJ2-1, with 9 nucleotides matching TRBD2. With V trimmed by 7 bases and J by 4 bases, 5 bases remained unmatched. This CDR3 contains 14 residues. The germline V gene encodes CDR1 SGHAT and CDR2 FQNNGV.

The chain carries TRBV18 and TRBJ2-4; 7 nucleotides match TRBD1. Unmatched junction bases numbered 7, after V lost 3 bases and J lost 5 bases. There are 15 residues in the CDR3. The germline V gene has CDR1 KGHSH and CDR2 LQKENI. The CDR3, as DNA: TGTGCCAGCTCACCTCAAGGACAGGCGGAAAACATTCAGTACTTC. Translated: CASSPQGQAENIQYF.

This sequence joins TRBV14 and TRBJ2-1, with D possibly being TRBD2 (7 bases). There are 15 residues in the CDR3. Germline V lookup: CDR1 SGHDN, CDR2 FVKESK. Deletions cut 3 bases from V and 6 bases from J, with 15 bases between. CDR3 sequence reads: CASSQHHRGGNEQFF. The CDR3, as DNA: TGTGCCAGCAGCCAGCATCATAGGGGGGGCAATGAGCAGTTCTTC.

A remark on this clone: A junction boundary mismatches the germline segment, possibly from a read error. The chain combines TRBV7-7 with TRBJ2-3, with TRBD2 matching 7 bases. This CDR3 region has 14 residues. Germline CDR1 is SSHAT and CDR2 is FNYEAQ (reference sequence). This chain's CDR3 is CASSPLPGGDTQYF. Written as DNA, the CDR3 is TGTGCTAGCAGTCCCCTCCCGGGGGGAGATACGCAGTATTTT.

The chain combines TRBV29-1 with TRBJ2-2; D is uncertain. Germline lookup yields CDR1 SQVTM and CDR2 ANQGSEA. The CDR3 consists of 15 residues. V was pared by 0 bases and J by 1 base, with 9 bases between. The CDR3 is CSVEELAGNTGELFF. The DNA for the CDR3 is TGCAGCGTTGAAGAGCTGGCAGGGAACACCGGGGAGCTGTTTTTT.

As for this clone: One end of the junction is discordant with germline, which a read error may explain. The V gene is TRBV11-3, the J gene TRBJ1-1; D gene ambiguous. There are 12 residues in the CDR3. Germline V lookup: CDR1 SGHNT, CDR2 YENEEA. CDR3 DNA: TGCGCCAGCAGCACTAAGGTTGCTGAAGCTTTCTTT. Translating it yields CASSTKVAEAFF.

The chain is built from TRBV5-4 and TRBJ2-4; a weak D match, TRBD1 (7 bases). CDR3 length equals 16 residues. Trimming removed 4 bases from V and 2 bases from J, with 16 bases in between. Per the germline V gene, CDR1 is SGHNT and CDR2 is YYREEE (reference sequence). The CDR3 spells CASSQGGGGTKNIQYF. In DNA, the CDR3 is TGTGCCAGCAGCCAAGGTGGAGGGGGCACCAAAAACATTCAGTACTTC.

The J gene is TRBJ2-6, the V gene TRBV6-6; the D is unclear. The CDR3 is 14 residues long. CDR1 is MNHNY and CDR2 is SVGAGI in the germline V gene (reference sequence). V lost 6 bases and J lost 1, with 7 bases in between. Here the CDR3 DNA reads TGTGCCAGCAGCCCAAATTCTGGGGCCAACGTCCTGACTTTC. Its protein is CASSPNSGANVLTF.

Points on this clone: The same CDR3 arises from other DNA sequences in this sample as well. The chain combines TRBV19 with TRBJ1-4; weak D call: TRBD1 (6 bases). Per germline, CDR1 LNHDA and CDR2 SQIVND (reference sequence). V lost 1 base and J 2 bases, leaving 8 bases between the germline ends. The CDR3 runs to 15 residues. CDR3 bases: TGTGCCAGTAGTATAGGGGGGCGGACTAATGAAAAACTGTTTTTT. It codes for CASSIGGRTNEKLFF. Filled out from reference TRBV19 and TRBJ1-4, the complete variable domain reads DGGITQSPKYLFRKEGQNVTLSCEQNLNHDAMYWYRQDPGQGLRLIYYSQIVNDFQKGDIAEGYSVSREKKESFPLTVTSAQKNPTAFYLCASSIGGRTNEKLFFGSGTQLSVL.

The gene calls are TRBV5-8 and TRBJ1-1, with 7 bases aligning to TRBD1. CDR3 size: 15 residues. The V gene end was trimmed by 1 base and the J gene end by 2 bases; junction bases not matched to a gene: 5. Germline lookup yields CDR1 SGHTS and CDR2 YDEGEE. CDR3 residues: CASSLFDRVNTEAFF. CDR3 nucleotide sequence: TGTGCCAGCAGCTTGTTCGACAGGGTAAACACTGAAGCTTTCTTT.

The chain couples TRBV20-1 to TRBJ2-1; 7 nucleotides match TRBD2. The CDR3 contains 11 residues. V shed 6 bases and J 6 bases; nucleotides not matched to a gene: 2. Germline V gene lookup returns CDR1 DFQATT and CDR2 SNEGSKA (reference sequence). DNA for the CDR3: TGCAGTGCCCGACTAGCCAATGAGCAGTTCTTC. Its protein is CSARLANEQFF.

The V call is TRBV9, the J call TRBJ2-3, with unresolved D. Germline lookup yields CDR1 SGDLS and CDR2 YYNGEE. The CDR3 has 17 residues. The V end lost 0 bases, the J end lost 1 base, and 15 bases lay between the germline ends. The chain's CDR3 is CASSVGTSFLGTDTQYF. As DNA, the CDR3 is TGTGCCAGCAGCGTAGGAACCTCTTTCTTAGGCACAGATACGCAGTATTTT.

This rearrangement joins TRBV18 to TRBJ2-3, with D possibly being TRBD2 (6 bases). CDR3 length: 13 residues. Germline V gene data show CDR1 as KGHSH and CDR2 as LQKENI. Trimming left V 4 bases short and J 4 bases short, with 9 bases between. The CDR3 here is CASSQGTSDTQYF. CDR3 in DNA: TGTGCCAGCTCACAGGGGACTTCAGATACGCAGTATTTT.

J is TRBJ1-3 and V is TRBV7-9; maybe TRBD1 (6 bases). Germline lookup yields CDR1 SEHNR and CDR2 FQNEAQ (reference sequence). The CDR3 has 16 residues. Between the trimmed V and J ends, which lost 0 bases and 0 bases, there was a span of 9 bases. The CDR3 region is CASSLAQGISGNTIYF. The CDR3, as DNA: TGTGCCAGCAGCTTAGCCCAGGGGATCTCTGGAAACACCATATATTTT.

The chain recombines TRBV4-2 with TRBJ2-5; 7 bases are a match to TRBD1. CDR3 length: 15 amino acids. With V trimmed by 5 bases and J by 3 bases, 9 bases remained unmatched. Germline CDR1 is LGHNA and CDR2 is YNFKEQ. The CDR3 sequence: CASSTTGTEKETQYF. CDR3 sequence (DNA): TGTGCCAGCAGCACGACCGGGACAGAGAAAGAGACCCAGTACTTC.